The clone carrying this T cell receptor (beta chain) was detected a few times. Its antigen is currently unknown. This sample stems from a study of CD8 T cells in ankylosing spondylitis. The study, taken as a whole, reports: A motif in TCR beta, a set of several highly homologous variants, appeared characteristic of ankylosing spondylitis blood. In the blood and synovial fluid of reactive arthritis, some motif variants had been previously reported.

Each CDR3 protein is one row after TCRdb ran MiXCR on the 5' RACE reads. The profile shows about 840,000 distinct CDR3 sequences, about 10% of them singletons. The V end lost 7 bases, the J end lost 4 bases, and 13 bases lay between the germline ends. The CDR3 is 13 residues long. The sequence came from a male donor with ankylosing spondylitis. The sequencing input was blood, either unsorted or a sorted T cell fraction (not recorded which). The J gene is TRBJ1-2, the V gene TRBV12-3 or TRBV12-4; maybe TRBD1 (6 bases). DNA of the CDR3: TGTGCCAGCACCTCAAGGGGGATCTATGGCTACACCTTC. It is translated as CASTSRGIYGYTF.